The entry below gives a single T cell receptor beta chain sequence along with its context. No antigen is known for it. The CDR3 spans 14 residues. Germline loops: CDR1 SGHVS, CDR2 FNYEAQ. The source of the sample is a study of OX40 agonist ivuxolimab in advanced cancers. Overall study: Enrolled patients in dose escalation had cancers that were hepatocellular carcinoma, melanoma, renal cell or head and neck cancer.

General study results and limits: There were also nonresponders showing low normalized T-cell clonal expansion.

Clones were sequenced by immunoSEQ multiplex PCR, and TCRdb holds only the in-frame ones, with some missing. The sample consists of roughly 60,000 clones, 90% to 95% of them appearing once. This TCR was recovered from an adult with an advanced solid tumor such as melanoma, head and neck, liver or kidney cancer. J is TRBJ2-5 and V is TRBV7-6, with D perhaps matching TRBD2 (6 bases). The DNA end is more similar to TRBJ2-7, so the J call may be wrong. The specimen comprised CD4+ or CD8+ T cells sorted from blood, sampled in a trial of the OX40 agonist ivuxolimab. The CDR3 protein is CASSYTESGYEQYF. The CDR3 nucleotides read TGTGCCAGCAGCTATACCGAGAGCGGGTACGAGCAGTACTTC.